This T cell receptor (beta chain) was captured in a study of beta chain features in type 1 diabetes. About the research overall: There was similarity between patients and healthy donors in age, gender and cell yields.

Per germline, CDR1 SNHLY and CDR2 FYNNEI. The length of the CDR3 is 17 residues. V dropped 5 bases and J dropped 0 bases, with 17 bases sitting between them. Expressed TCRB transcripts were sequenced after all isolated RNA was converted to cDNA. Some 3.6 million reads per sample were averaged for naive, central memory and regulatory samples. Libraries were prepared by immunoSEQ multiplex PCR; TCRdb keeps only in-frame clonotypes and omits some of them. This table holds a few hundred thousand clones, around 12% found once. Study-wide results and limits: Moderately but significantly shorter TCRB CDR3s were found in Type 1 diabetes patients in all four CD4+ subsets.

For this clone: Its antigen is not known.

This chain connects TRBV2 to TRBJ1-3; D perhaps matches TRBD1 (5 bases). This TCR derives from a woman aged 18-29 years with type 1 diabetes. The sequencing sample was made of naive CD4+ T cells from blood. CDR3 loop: CASSPLETARSGNTIYF. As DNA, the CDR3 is TGTGCCAGCAGTCCCCTAGAGACAGCCCGCTCTGGAAACACCATATATTTT.